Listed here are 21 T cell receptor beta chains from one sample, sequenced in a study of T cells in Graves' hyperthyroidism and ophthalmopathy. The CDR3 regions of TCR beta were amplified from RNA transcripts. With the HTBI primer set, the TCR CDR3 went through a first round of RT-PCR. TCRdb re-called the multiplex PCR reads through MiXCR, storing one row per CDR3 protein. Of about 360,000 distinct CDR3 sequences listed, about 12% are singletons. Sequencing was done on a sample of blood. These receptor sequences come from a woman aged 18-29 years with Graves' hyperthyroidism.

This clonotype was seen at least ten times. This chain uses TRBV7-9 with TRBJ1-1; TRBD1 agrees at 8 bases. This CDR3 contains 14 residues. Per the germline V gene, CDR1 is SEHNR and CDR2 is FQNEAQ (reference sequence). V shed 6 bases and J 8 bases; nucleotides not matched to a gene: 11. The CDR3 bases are TGTGCCAGCAGTCCCCCCCGGGGACAGGCCGAAGCTTTCTTT. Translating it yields CASSPPRGQAEAFF.

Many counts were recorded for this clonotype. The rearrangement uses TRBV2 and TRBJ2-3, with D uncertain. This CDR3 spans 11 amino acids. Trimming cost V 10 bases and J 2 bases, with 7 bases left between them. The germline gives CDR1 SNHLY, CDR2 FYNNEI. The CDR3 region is CATSPTDTQYF. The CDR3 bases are TGTGCCACCTCCCCCACAGATACGCAGTATTTT.

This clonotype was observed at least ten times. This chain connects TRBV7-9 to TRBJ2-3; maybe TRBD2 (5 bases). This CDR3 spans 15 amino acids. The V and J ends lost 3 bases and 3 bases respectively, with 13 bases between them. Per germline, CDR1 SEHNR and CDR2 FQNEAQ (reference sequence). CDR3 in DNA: TGTGCCAGCAGCTTCGGTCTAGCTAATACAGATACGCAGTATTTT. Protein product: CASSFGLANTDTQYF.

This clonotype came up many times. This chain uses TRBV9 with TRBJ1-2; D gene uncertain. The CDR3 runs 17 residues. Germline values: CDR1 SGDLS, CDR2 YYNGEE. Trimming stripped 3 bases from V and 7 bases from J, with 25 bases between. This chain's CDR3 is CASSADHWTPGNGGYTF. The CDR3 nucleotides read TGTGCCAGCAGCGCAGATCACTGGACCCCCGGGAATGGTGGCTACACCTTC.

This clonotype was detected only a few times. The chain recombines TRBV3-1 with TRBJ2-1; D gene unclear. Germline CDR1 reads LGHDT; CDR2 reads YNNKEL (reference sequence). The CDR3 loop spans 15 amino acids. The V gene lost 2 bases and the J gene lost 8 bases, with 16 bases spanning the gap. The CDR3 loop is CASSQFSFFVDEQFF. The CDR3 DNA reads TGTGCCAGCAGCCAATTTTCCTTCTTCGTCGATGAGCAGTTCTTC.

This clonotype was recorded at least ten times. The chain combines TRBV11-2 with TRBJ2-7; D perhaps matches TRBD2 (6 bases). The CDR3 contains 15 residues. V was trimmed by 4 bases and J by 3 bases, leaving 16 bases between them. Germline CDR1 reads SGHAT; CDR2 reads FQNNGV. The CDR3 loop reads CASSSRTGTGYEQYF. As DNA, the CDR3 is TGTGCCAGCAGCTCGCGCACCGGGACTGGCTACGAGCAGTACTTC.

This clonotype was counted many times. CDR3 sequence reads: CSAGDLPDNEQFF. The CDR3 nucleotides read TGCAGTGCAGGGGACTTGCCCGACAATGAGCAGTTCTTC. This chain connects TRBV20-1 to TRBJ2-1; D is perhaps TRBD2 (6 bases). CDR1 is DFQATT and CDR2 is SNEGSKA in the germline V gene (reference sequence). This CDR3 region has 13 residues. V lost 6 bases, J lost 5 bases, and 14 bases lay in between.

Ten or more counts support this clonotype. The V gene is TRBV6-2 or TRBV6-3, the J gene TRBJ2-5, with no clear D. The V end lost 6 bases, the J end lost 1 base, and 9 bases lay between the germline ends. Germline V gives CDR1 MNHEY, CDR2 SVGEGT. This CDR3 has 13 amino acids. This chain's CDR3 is CASRPDLQETQYF. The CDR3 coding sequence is TGTGCCAGCAGACCGGACCTCCAAGAGACCCAGTACTTC.

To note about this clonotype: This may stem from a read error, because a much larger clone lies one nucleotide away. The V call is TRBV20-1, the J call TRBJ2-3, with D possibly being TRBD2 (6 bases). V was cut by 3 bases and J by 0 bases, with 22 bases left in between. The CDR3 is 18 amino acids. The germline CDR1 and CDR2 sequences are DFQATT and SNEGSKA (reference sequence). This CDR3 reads CSASGGWAGGISTDTQYF. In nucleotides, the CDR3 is TGCAGTGCTAGTGGGGGTTGGGCTGGCGGGATCAGCACAGATACGCAGTATTTT.

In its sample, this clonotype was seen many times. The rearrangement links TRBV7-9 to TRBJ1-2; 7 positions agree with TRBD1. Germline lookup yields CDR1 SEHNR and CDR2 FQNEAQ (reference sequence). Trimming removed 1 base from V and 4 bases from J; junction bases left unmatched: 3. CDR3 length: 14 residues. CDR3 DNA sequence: TGTGCCAGCAGCTTAGTGTCAGGGGGCTATGGCTACACCTTC. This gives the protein CASSLVSGGYGYTF. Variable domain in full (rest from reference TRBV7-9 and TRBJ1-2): DTGVSQNPRHKITKRGQNVTFRCDPISEHNRLYWYRQTLGQGPEFLTYFQNEAQLEKSRLLSDRFSAERPKGSFSTLEIQRTEQGDSAMYLCASSLVSGGYGYTFGSGTRLTVV.

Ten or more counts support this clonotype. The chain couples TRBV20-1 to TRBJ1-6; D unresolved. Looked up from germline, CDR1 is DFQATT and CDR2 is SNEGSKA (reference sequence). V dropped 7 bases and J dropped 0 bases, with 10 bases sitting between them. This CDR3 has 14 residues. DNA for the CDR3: TGCAGTGTCGACCTGAGCTCCTATAATTCACCCCTCCACTTT. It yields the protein CSVDLSSYNSPLHF.

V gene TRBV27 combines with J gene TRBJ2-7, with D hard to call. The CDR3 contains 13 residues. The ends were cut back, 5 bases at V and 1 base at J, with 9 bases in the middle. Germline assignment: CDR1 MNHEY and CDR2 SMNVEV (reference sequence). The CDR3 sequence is CASSEYKSYEQYF. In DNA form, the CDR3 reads TGTGCCAGCAGTGAATACAAATCCTACGAGCAGTACTTC.

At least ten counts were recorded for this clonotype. CDR3 loop: CASSFLLGDTQYF. The DNA for the CDR3 is TGTGCCAGCAGTTTCCTCCTTGGAGATACGCAGTATTTT. V is TRBV12-3 or TRBV12-4 and J is TRBJ2-3; D ambiguous. CDR3 length equals 13 residues. Trimming cost V 3 bases and J 5 bases, with 9 bases left between them.

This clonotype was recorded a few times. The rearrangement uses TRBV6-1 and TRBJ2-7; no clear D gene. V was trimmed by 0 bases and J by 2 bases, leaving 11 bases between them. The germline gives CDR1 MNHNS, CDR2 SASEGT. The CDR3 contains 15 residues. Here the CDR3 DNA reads TGTGCCAGCAGTGAAGCGCGGTGGTCCGCCTACGAGCAGTACTTC. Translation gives CASSEARWSAYEQYF.

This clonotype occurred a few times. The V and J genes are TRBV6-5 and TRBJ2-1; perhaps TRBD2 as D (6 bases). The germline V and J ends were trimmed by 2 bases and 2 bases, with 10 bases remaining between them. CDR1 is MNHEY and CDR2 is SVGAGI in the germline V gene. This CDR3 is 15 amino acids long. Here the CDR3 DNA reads TGTGCCAGCAGTTACGTCGGGGGAGCCTACAATGAGCAGTTCTTC. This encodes CASSYVGGAYNEQFF.

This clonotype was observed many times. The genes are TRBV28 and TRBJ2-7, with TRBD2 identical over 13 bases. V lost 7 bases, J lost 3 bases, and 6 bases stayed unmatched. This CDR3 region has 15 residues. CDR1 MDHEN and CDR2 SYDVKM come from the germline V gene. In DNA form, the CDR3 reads TGTGCCAGCAAAACGACTAGCGGGGGGTTCTACGAGCAGTACTTC. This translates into CASKTTSGGFYEQYF.

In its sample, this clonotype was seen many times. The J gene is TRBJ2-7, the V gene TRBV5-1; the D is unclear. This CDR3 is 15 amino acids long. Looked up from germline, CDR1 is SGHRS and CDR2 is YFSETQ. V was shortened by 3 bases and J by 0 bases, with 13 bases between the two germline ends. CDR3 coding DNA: TGCGCCAGCAGCTACGATAGGCCGAGCTCCTACGAGCAGTACTTC. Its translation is CASSYDRPSSYEQYF. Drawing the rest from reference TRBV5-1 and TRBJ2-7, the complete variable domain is KAGVTQTPRYLIKTRGQQVTLSCSPISGHRSVSWYQQTPGQGLQFLFEYFSETQRNKGNFPGRFSGRQFSNSRSEMNVSTLELGDSALYLCASSYDRPSSYEQYFGPGTRLTVT.

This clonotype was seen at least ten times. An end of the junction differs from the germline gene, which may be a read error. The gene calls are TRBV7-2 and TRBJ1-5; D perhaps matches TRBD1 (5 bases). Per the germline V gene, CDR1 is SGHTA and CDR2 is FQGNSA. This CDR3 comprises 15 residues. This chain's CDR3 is CAISLVAGDNQPQHF. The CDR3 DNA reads TGTGCCATCAGCTTAGTCGCGGGGGACAATCAGCCCCAGCATTTT.

The DNA of the CDR3 is TGTGCCAGCAGCTTGAGGGACAGGGCTTCGTCTAGCAATCAGCCCCAGCATTTT. It encodes CASSLRDRASSSNQPQHF. The chain employs TRBV7-2 and TRBJ1-5, with 9 positions matching TRBD1. Per the germline V gene, CDR1 is SGHTA and CDR2 is FQGNSA. Trimming took 3 bases from V and 0 from J; bases not matched to a gene: 9. The CDR3 consists of 18 residues.

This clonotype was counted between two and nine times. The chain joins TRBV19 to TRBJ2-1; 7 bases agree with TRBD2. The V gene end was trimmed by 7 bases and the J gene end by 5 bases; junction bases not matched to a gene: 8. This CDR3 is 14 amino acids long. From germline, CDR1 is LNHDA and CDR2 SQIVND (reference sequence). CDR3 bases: TGTGCCAGTATCCCTGGCGGGAGCCACAATGAGCAGTTCTTC. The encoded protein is CASIPGGSHNEQFF.

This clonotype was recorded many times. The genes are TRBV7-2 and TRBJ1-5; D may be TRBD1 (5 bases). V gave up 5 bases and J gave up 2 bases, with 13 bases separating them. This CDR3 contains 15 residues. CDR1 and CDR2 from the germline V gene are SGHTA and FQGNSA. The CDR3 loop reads CASSVDGGGNQPQHF. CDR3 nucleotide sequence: TGTGCCAGCAGCGTAGATGGGGGAGGCAATCAGCCCCAGCATTTT.